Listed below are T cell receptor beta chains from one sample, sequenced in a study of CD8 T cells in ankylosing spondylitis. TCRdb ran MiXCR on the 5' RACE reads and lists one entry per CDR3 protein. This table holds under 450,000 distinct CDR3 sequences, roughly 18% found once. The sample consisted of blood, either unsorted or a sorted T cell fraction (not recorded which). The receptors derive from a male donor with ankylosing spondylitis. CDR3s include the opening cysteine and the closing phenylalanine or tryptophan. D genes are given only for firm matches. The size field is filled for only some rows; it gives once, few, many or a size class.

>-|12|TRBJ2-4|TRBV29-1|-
TGCAGCGTTGAGTCTAGCCGCAACATTCAGTACTTC
CSVESSRNIQYF
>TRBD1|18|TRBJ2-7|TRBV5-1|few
TGCGCCAGCAGCTATGCCAAAATCGGGACAGGTGTTACCTACGAGCAGTACTTC
CASSYAKIGTGVTYEQYF
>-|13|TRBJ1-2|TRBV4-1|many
TGCGCCAGCAGCCAAGAGATGAACTATGGCTACACCTTC
CASSQEMNYGYTF
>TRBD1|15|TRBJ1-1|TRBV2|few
TGTGCCAGCAGTTACATCGGGACAGCGAACACTGAAGCTTTCTTT
CASSYIGTANTEAFF
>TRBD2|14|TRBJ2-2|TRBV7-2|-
TGTGCCAGCAGACTAGCGGTCCTCACCGGGGAGCTGTTTTTT
CASRLAVLTGELFF
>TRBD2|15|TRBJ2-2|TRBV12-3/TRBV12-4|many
TGTGCCAGCGGTCAGCGGGGGGTGAACACCGGGGAGCTGTTTTTT
CASGQRGVNTGELFF
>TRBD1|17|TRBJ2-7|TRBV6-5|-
TGTGCCAGCAGTTACTCGTCATCCACGACAGGGGCCTACGAGCAGTACTTC
CASSYSSSTTGAYEQYF
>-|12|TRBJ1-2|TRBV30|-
TGTGCCTGGAGTCCCGGGGTCGTAGGCTACACCTTC
CAWSPGVVGYTF
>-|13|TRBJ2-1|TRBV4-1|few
TGCGCCAGCAGCCAAGGATGGAACAATGAGCAGTTCTTC
CASSQGWNNEQFF
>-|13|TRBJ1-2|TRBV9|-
TGTGCCAGCAGCGTGATAGGGAGCTATGGCTACACCTTC
CASSVIGSYGYTF
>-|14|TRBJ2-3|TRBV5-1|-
TGCGCCAGCAGCTTGGTTAGCATCACAGATATCCGGTATTTT
CASSLVSITDIRYF
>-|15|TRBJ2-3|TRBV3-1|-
TGTGCCAGCAGCCGGAGGGGGGTTGGCACAGATACGCAGTATTTT
CASSRRGVGTDTQYF
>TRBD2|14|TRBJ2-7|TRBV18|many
TGTGCCAGCTCACCGGTCGGGAGGGGCTACGAGCAGTACTTC
CASSPVGRGYEQYF
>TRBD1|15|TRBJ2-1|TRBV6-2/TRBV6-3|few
TGTGCCAGCAGGGACGGGACAGGACGCTACAATGAGCAGTTCTTC
CASRDGTGRYNEQFF
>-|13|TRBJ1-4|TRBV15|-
TGTGCCACCAGCAGAACAACTAATGAAAAACTGTTTTTT
CATSRTTNEKLFF
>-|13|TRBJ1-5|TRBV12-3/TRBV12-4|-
TGTGCCAGCAGTTTTGGGGTCGATCAGCCCCAGCATTTT
CASSFGVDQPQHF
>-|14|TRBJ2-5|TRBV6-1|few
TGTGCCAGCAGCAGAAATGGGGGACAAGAGACCCAGTACTTC
CASSRNGGQETQYF
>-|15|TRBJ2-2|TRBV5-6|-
TGTGCCAGCAGCTTGTGGGGCTACGACACCGGGGAGCTGTTTTTT
CASSLWGYDTGELFF
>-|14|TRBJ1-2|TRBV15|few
TGTGCCACCAGCAGAGATCCTACAGGTGGTGGCTACACCTTC
CATSRDPTGGGYTF
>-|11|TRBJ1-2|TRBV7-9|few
TGTGCCAGCAGCCCCGGTGAGGGCTACACCTTC
CASSPGEGYTF
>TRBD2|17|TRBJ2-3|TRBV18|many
TGTGCCAGCTCACCAGCGGTTAGCGGGGGGCTCACAGATACGCAGTATTTT
CASSPAVSGGLTDTQYF
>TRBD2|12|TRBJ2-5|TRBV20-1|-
TGCAGTGCTGTAATCGGGGGGGAGACCCAGTACTTC
CSAVIGGETQYF
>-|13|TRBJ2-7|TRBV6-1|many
TGTGCCAGCAGTGAAGTCGGGTACTACGAGCAGTACTTC
CASSEVGYYEQYF
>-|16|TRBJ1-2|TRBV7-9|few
TGTGCCAGCAGCTTAGCGGGAAGCCGGGAAAACTATGGCTACACCTTC
CASSLAGSRENYGYTF
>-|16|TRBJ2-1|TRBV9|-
TGTGCCAGCAGCCCCCAAAGGCGGGGTTCCTACAATGAGCAGTTCTTC
CASSPQRRGSYNEQFF
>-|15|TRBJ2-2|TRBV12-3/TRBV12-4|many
TGTGCCAGCAGTCCCACCCAGGGGAGAACCGGGGAGCTGTTTTTT
CASSPTQGRTGELFF
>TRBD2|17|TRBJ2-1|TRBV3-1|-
TGTGCCAGCAGCCAAAAACTGACTAGCGGGAGCGGCAATGAGCAGTTCTTC
CASSQKLTSGSGNEQFF
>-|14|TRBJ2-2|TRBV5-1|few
TGCGCCAGCAGCATTCCGGGTGGCACCGGGGAGCTGTTTTTT
CASSIPGGTGELFF
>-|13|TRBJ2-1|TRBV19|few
TGTGCCAGTAGTAGGAAGACGTACAATGAGCAGTTCTTC
CASSRKTYNEQFF
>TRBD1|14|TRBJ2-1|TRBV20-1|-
TGCAGTGCTCCAAAGCGGGACAGGGGTGGGGAGCAGTTCTTC
CSAPKRDRGGEQFF
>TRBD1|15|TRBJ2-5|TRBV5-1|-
TGCGCCAGCAGGCTGACAGGGGGCGGCCAAGAGACCCAGTACTTC
CASRLTGGGQETQYF
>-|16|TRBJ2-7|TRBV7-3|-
TGTGCTAGCAGCTTATCCCCGACAGGGAGGATCGACGAGCAGTACTTC
CASSLSPTGRIDEQYF
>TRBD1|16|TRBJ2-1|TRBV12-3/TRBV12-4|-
TGTGCCAGCAGCCCCCGGACAGGGAAGCGGTTCAATGAGCAGTTCTTC
CASSPRTGKRFNEQFF
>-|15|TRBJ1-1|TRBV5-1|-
TGCGCCAGCAGCCCCACAGGGTCCCTGAACACTGAAGCTTTCTTT
CASSPTGSLNTEAFF
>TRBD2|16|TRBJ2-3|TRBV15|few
TGTGCCACCAGCTCCAGACTAGCGGGGCCCACAGATACGCAGTATTTT
CATSSRLAGPTDTQYF
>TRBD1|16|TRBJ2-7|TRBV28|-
TGTGCCAGCAGTTTCCTCGGGACAGGGACCCTACGGGAGCAGTACTTC
CASSFLGTGTLREQYF
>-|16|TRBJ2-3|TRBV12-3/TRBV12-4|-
TGTGCCAGCAGTTTAGCGCAAGGGGGGGGCACAGATACGCAGTATTTT
CASSLAQGGGTDTQYF
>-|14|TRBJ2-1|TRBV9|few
TGTGCCAGCAGCGTTCGGCTAGTAGGCAATGAGCAGTTCTTC
CASSVRLVGNEQFF
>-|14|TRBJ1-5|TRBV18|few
TGTGCCAGCTCACCGACGGCGAACCATCAGCCCCAGCATTTT
CASSPTANHQPQHF
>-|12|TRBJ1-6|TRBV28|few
TGTGCCAGCACCCAGGCGCCCACTCCCCTCCACTTT
CASTQAPTPLHF
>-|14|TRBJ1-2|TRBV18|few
TGTGCCAGCGGGGAAGAGCAGGGTGCCTATGGCTACACCTTC
CASGEEQGAYGYTF